This is a list of T cell receptor beta chains from one sample in a study of blood T cell repertoires in COVID-19. Generated by immunoSEQ multiplex PCR, the TCRdb table keeps only in-frame clones and is missing some. This repertoire shows roughly 200,000 clones, more than 75% found once; its top ten account for about 2.5%. The sample was peripheral blood. These TCRs come from a man aged 40-49 years with active or convalescent COVID-19. Both conserved end residues are part of each CDR3.

>TRBV28|TRBJ2-1
CASRPGPRSYNEQFF
>TRBV3-1/TRBV3-2|TRBJ2-5
CASRYRGETQYF
>TRBV15|TRBJ2-5
CATSTRQDGTQYF
>TRBV24-1|TRBJ2-3
CATSQAGVRDTQYF
>TRBV18|TRBJ2-3
CASSPSGTDTQYF
>TRBV6-2/TRBV6-3|TRBJ1-5
CASSTWTVNNQPQHF
>TRBV12-3/TRBV12-4|TRBJ1-1
CASSSGQAVAAFF
>TRBV12-3/TRBV12-4|TRBJ1-2
CASSFGEFYGYTF
>TRBV19|TRBJ1-5
CASKAGPGVNQPQHF
>TRBV7-9|TRBJ1-6
CASRPTGSSYNSPLHF
>TRBV7-6|TRBJ2-3
CASSLTGKGVGTQYF
>TRBV6-1|TRBJ2-4
CASSELGGLAKNIQYF
>TRBV27|TRBJ1-2
CASSFPGHRGYGYTF
>TRBV19|TRBJ2-3
CASRVRGEDTQYF
>TRBV7-6|TRBJ2-7
CASSLARLAGGDEQYF
>TRBV18|TRBJ1-2
CASSPGQNYGYTF